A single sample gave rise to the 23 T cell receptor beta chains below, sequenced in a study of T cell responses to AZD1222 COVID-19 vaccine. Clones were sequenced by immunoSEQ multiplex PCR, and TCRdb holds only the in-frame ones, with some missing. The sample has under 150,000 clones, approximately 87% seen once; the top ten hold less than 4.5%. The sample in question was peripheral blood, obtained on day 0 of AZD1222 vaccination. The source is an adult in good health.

Written as DNA, the CDR3 is TGTGCCATCATAGATTGTGGGGATTCGGCGGATACGCAGTATTTT. This encodes CAIIDCGDSADTQYF. The chain links TRBV10-3 to TRBJ2-3; D is unresolved. The CDR3 is 15 amino acids. Trimming left V 7 bases short and J 6 bases short, with 20 bases between. Germline V lookup: CDR1 ENHRY, CDR2 SYGVKD.

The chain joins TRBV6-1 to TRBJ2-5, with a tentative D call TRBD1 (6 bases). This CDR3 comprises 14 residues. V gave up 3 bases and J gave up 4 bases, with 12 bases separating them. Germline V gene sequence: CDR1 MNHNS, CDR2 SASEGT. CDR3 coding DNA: TGTGCCAGCAGTGACCGACAGGCGCGAGAGACCCAGTACTTC. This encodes CASSDRQARETQYF.

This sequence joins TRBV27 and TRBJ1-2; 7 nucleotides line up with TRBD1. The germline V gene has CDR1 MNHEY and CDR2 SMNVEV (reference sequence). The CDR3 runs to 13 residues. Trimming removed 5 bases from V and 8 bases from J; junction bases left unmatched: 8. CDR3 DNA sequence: TGTGCCAGCAGTAGAGGGGGCCCCAGGGGCTACACCTTC. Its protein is CASSRGGPRGYTF.

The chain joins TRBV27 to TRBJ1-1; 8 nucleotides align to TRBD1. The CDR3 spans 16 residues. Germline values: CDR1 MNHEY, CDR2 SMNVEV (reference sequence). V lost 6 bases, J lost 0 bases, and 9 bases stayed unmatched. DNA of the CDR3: TGTGCCAGCAGAGGACAGGGAGGGCTCATGAACACTGAAGCTTTCTTT. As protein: CASRGQGGLMNTEAFF.

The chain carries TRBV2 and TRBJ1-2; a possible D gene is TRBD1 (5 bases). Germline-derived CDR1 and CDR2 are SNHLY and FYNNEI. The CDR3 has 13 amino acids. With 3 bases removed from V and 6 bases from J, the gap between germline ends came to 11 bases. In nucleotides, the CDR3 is TGTGCCAGCAGTGACACGTCAGGGAATGGCTACACCTTC. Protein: CASSDTSGNGYTF.

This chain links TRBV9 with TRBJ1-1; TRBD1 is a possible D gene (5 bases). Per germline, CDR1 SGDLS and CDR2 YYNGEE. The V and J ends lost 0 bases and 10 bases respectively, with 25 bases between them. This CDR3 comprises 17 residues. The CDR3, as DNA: TGTGCCAGCAGCGTAGTAGACAGTCGGGACGGGGCTAGATTAGCTTTCTTT. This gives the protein CASSVVDSRDGARLAFF.

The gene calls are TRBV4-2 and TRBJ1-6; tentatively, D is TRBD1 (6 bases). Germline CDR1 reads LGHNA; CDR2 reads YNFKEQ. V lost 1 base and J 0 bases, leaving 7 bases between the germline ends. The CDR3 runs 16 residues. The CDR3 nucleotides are TGTGCCAGCAGCCAAGTAGGGGGCTCCTATAATTCACCCCTCCACTTT. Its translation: CASSQVGGSYNSPLHF.

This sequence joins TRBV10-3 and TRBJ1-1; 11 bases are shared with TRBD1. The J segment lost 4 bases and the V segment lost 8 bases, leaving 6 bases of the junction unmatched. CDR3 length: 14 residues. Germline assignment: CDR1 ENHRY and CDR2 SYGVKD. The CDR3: CAIGQGAQSTEAFF. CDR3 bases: TGTGCCATCGGACAGGGGGCGCAGAGCACTGAAGCTTTCTTT.

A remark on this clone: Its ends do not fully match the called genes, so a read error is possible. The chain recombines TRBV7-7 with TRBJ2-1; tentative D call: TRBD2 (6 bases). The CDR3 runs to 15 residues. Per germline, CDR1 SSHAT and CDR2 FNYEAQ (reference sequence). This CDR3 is CASSLAPSVGNEQFF. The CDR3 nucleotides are TGTGCTAGCAGCTTAGCGCCTAGCGTGGGCAATGAGCAGTTCTTC. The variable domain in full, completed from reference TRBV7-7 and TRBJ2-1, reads GAGVSQSPRYKVTKRGQDVTLRCDPISSHATLYWYQQALGQGPEFLTYFNYEAQPDKSGLPSDRFSAERPEGSISTLTIQRTEQRDSAMYRCASSLAPSVGNEQFFGPGTRLTVL.

CDR3 protein: CASSLSEGLHEQYF. DNA of the CDR3: TGTGCCAGCAGCTTATCAGAGGGCCTCCACGAGCAGTACTTC. J is TRBJ2-7 and V is TRBV11-2, with a tentative D call TRBD2 (5 bases). The CDR3 is 14 residues long. Germline-derived CDR1 and CDR2 are SGHAT and FQNNGV. V was clipped by 2 bases and J by 5 bases, with 13 bases between them.

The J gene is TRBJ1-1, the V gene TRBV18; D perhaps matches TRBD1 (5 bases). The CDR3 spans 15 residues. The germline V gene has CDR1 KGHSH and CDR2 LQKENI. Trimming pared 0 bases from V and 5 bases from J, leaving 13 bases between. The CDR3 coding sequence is TGTGCCAGCTCACCACCGAGCCAGGGAGGGACTGAAGCTTTCTTT. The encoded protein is CASSPPSQGGTEAFF.

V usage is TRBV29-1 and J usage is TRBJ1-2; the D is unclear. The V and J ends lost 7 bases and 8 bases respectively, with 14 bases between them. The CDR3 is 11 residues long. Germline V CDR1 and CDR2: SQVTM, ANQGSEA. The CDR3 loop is CSAGDSEGYTF. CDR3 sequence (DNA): TGCAGCGCCGGGGATAGCGAGGGCTACACCTTC.

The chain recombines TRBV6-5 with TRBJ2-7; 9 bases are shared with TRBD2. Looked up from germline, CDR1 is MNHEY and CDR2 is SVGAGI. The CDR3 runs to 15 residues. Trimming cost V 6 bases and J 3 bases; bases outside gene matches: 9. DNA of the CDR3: TGTGCCAGCAGCGGAACCGGGACTAGCTTCTACGAGCAGTACTTC. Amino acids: CASSGTGTSFYEQYF.

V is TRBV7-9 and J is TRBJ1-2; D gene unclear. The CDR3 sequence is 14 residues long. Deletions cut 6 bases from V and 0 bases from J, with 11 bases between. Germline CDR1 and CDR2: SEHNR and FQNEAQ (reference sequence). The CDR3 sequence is CASSFNQANYGYTF. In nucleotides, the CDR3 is TGTGCCAGCAGTTTCAACCAAGCTAACTATGGCTACACCTTC.

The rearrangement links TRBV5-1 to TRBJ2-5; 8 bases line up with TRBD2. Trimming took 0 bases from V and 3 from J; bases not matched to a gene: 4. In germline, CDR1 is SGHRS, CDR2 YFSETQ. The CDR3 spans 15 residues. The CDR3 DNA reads TGCGCCAGCAGCTTGGCTAGCGGGCCTGAAGAGACCCAGTACTTC. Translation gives CASSLASGPEETQYF.

The CDR3 bases are TGTGCCAGCAGCGTAGAATCCGGACAGGGCTACGAGCAGTACTTC. Translation: CASSVESGQGYEQYF. The rearrangement links TRBV9 to TRBJ2-7; 8 nucleotides align to TRBD1. The CDR3 length is 15 residues. Germline V gene data show CDR1 as SGDLS and CDR2 as YYNGEE. V was clipped by 0 bases and J by 3 bases; unmatched bases: 5.

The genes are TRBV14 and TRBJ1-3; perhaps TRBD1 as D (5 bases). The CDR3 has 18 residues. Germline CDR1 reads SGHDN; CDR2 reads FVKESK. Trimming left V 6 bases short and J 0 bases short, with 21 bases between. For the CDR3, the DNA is TGTGCCAGCAGACTTAAAAGGGGAGTCCCGCACTCTGGAAACACCATATATTTT. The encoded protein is CASRLKRGVPHSGNTIYF.

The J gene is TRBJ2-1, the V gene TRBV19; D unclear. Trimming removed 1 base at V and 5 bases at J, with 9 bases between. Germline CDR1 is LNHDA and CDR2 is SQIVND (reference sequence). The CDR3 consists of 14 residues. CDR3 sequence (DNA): TGTGCCAGTAGTATAGCGGCCTCAAACAATGAGCAGTTCTTC. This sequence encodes CASSIAASNNEQFF.

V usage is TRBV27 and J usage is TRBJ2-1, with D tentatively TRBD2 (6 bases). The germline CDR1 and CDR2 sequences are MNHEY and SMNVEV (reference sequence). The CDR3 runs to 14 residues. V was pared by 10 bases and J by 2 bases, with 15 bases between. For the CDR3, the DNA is TGTGCCACCATTAGCGGAGCCGCCTACAATGAGCAGTTCTTC. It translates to CATISGAAYNEQFF.

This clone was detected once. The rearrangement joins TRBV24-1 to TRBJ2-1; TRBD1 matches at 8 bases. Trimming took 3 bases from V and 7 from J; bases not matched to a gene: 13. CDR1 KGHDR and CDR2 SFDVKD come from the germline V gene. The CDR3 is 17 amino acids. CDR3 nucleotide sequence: TGTGCCACCAGTGATAGTCGAACAGGGGGTTCTGTTAATGAGCAGTTCTTC. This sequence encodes CATSDSRTGGSVNEQFF.

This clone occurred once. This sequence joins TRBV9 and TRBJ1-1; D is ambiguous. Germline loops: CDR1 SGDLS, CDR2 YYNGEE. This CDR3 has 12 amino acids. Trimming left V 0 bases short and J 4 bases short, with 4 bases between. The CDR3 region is CASSVVGTEAFF. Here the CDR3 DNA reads TGTGCCAGCAGCGTAGTAGGCACTGAAGCTTTCTTT.

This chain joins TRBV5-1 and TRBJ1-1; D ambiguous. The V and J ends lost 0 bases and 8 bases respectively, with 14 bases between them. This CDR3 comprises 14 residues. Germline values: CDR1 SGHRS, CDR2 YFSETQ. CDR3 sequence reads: CASSLEEYSSEAFF. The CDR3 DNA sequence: TGCGCCAGCAGCTTGGAGGAGTACTCCTCCGAAGCTTTCTTT.

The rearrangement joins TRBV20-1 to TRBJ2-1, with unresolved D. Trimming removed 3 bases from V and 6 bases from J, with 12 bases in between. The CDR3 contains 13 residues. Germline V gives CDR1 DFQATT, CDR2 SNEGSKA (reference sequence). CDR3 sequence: CSASPSPGNEQFF. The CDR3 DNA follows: TGCAGTGCTAGTCCAAGTCCGGGCAATGAGCAGTTCTTC.